A single sample gave rise to the 25 T cell receptor beta chains below, sequenced in a study of shared clonotypes between healthy human individuals. TCRdb's copy holds only in-frame clones and misses some; the assay was immunoSEQ multiplex PCR. The sample has roughly 2,300,000 clones, around 92% seen once. The material sequenced was naive CD4+ T cells from PBMCs. Subset: CD45RA+ positively selected. The receptors come from a man aged 18 to 30 in good health. Some clones in this sample may be carry-over from other donors' samples.

The J gene is TRBJ1-5, the V gene TRBV27; 9 bases are shared with TRBD1. Germline CDR1 reads MNHEY; CDR2 reads SMNVEV (reference sequence). The CDR3 runs to 16 residues. V shed 5 bases and J 1 base; nucleotides not matched to a gene: 6. The CDR3 region has the DNA TGTGCCAGCAGTGACGGGACAGGGAAGAGCAATCAGCCCCAGCATTTT. Translated, it gives CASSDGTGKSNQPQHF.

This clone was picked up one time. V gene TRBV4-2 combines with J gene TRBJ2-1; 8 bases line up with TRBD1. Trimming took 4 bases from V and 2 from J; bases not matched to a gene: 7. The CDR3 consists of 16 residues. CDR1 LGHNA and CDR2 YNFKEQ come from the germline V gene. CDR3 sequence reads: CASSPSPRGPYNEQFF. DNA of the CDR3: TGTGCCAGCAGCCCGTCCCCCAGGGGGCCCTACAATGAGCAGTTCTTC.

The chain has TRBV30 and TRBJ2-2; 8 bases line up with TRBD1. The CDR3 sequence is 12 residues long. The V and J ends lost 8 bases and 4 bases, in that order; junction bases with no gene match: 3. Germline-derived CDR1 and CDR2 are GTSNPN and SVGIG (reference sequence). For the CDR3, the DNA is TGTGCCAGAACAGGGGGCACCGGGGAGCTGTTTTTT. It is translated as CARTGGTGELFF.

This clone was observed once. The same CDR3 can be traced to other DNA sequences in this sample. For the CDR3, the DNA is TGTGCCAGCCGCTCTGGGGCCAACGTCCTGACTTTC. Encoded protein: CASRSGANVLTF. The chain is built from TRBV6-1 and TRBJ2-6; D is unresolved. The CDR3 sequence is 12 residues long. From germline, CDR1 is MNHNS and CDR2 SASEGT. V was pared by 8 bases and J by 0 bases, with 2 bases between.

The chain recombines TRBV2 with TRBJ1-4, with a weak D call TRBD1 (6 bases). Deletions cut 7 bases from V and 3 bases from J, with 15 bases between. Germline V gene lookup returns CDR1 SNHLY and CDR2 FYNNEI. This CDR3 has 15 residues. The CDR3 DNA reads as TGTGCCAGCACTCCTTACAGGGCCCCTAATGAAAAACTGTTTTTT. Its translation: CASTPYRAPNEKLFF.

V gene TRBV10-3 combines with J gene TRBJ2-3, with D hard to call. The CDR3 extends over 15 amino acids. Trimming removed 4 bases at V and 4 bases at J, with 15 bases between. Germline assignment: CDR1 ENHRY and CDR2 SYGVKD. DNA for the CDR3: TGTGCCATCAGTGGACCGGGTCAAGCCGCAGATACGCAGTATTTT. Its protein product is CAISGPGQAADTQYF.

The chain links TRBV18 to TRBJ2-7; D is ambiguous. Germline CDR1 reads KGHSH; CDR2 reads LQKENI. V lost 3 bases and J 6 bases, leaving 9 bases between the germline ends. CDR3 length equals 12 residues. The CDR3 loop is CASSPPNREQYF. Written as DNA, the CDR3 is TGTGCCAGCTCACCCCCAAACCGCGAGCAGTACTTC.

The genes are TRBV9 and TRBJ2-5, with 12 positions matching TRBD2. CDR3 length: 20 residues. Germline assignment: CDR1 SGDLS and CDR2 YYNGEE. Trimming cost V 6 bases and J 4 bases; bases outside gene matches: 22. CDR3 sequence: CASTRSPWGLAGERVETQYF. The CDR3 DNA follows: TGTGCCAGCACCAGAAGCCCCTGGGGACTAGCGGGCGAACGGGTAGAGACCCAGTACTTC.

This chain joins TRBV19 and TRBJ1-2; unclear D gene. From germline, CDR1 is LNHDA and CDR2 SQIVND (reference sequence). This CDR3 has 15 residues. V was pared by 3 bases and J by 0 bases, with 11 bases between. The chain's CDR3 is CASSIQQVANYGYTF. In DNA, the CDR3 is TGTGCCAGTAGTATCCAGCAAGTAGCTAACTATGGCTACACCTTC.

The genes are TRBV5-4 and TRBJ2-7; 8 nucleotides line up with TRBD2. Trimming removed 0 bases from V and 0 bases from J; junction bases left unmatched: 5. Germline V CDR1 and CDR2: SGHNT, YYREEE (reference sequence). This CDR3 has 16 amino acids. In DNA, the CDR3 is TGTGCCAGCAGCTTGGCCGGGGGGGGACGCTCCTACGAGCAGTACTTC. Translation: CASSLAGGGRSYEQYF.

This rearrangement joins TRBV7-2 to TRBJ1-2, with 7 bases matching TRBD1. Germline assignment: CDR1 SGHTA and CDR2 FQGNSA. The ends lost 5 bases at V and 8 bases at J; junction bases unmatched: 8. CDR3 length equals 13 residues. CDR3 sequence reads: CASSLGTAKGYTF. CDR3 DNA: TGTGCCAGCAGCCTTGGGACAGCTAAAGGCTACACCTTC. Based on the CDR3 plus reference TRBV7-2 and TRBJ1-2, the full variable domain is GAGVSQSPSNKVTEKGKDVELRCDPISGHTALYWYRQSLGQGLEFLIYFQGNSAPDKSGLPSDRFSAERTGGSVSTLTIQRTQQEDSAVYLCASSLGTAKGYTFGSGTRLTVV.

This chain links TRBV7-2 with TRBJ2-5, with TRBD1 as a possible D gene (6 bases). Trimming took 7 bases from V and 2 from J, leaving 14 bases between them. The CDR3 sequence is 14 residues long. CDR1 SGHTA and CDR2 FQGNSA come from the germline V gene. CDR3 residues: CASTPTGFQETQYF. The CDR3 DNA follows: TGTGCCAGCACCCCGACAGGATTTCAAGAGACCCAGTACTTC.

This clone was seen only once. The chain carries TRBV4-2 and TRBJ2-1; 9 bases are a match to TRBD2. V gave up 1 base and J gave up 6 bases; unmatched junction bases: 7. CDR1 LGHNA and CDR2 YNFKEQ come from the germline V gene. The CDR3 covers 16 residues. DNA of the CDR3: TGTGCCAGCAGCCAAGCCCCCGGGACTAGCCTCAATGAGCAGTTCTTC. As protein: CASSQAPGTSLNEQFF.

This clone was counted a single time. The chain has TRBV5-1 and TRBJ2-5, with D possibly matching TRBD1 (5 bases). The CDR3 spans 15 residues. CDR1 SGHRS and CDR2 YFSETQ come from the germline V gene. V was clipped by 0 bases and J by 5 bases, with 14 bases between them. The DNA of the CDR3 is TGCGCCAGCAGCTTGGCGGCAGGGAAGGAGGAGACCCAGTACTTC. Translated, it gives CASSLAAGKEETQYF.

This clone was detected only once. The rearrangement joins TRBV27 to TRBJ2-1; 8 bases are shared with TRBD1. Trimming cost V 2 bases and J 6 bases; bases outside gene matches: 9. Per the germline V gene, CDR1 is MNHEY and CDR2 is SMNVEV (reference sequence). The CDR3 is made up of 16 amino acids. CDR3 protein: CASSLSRQGARNEQFF. CDR3 coding DNA: TGTGCCAGCAGTTTAAGCCGCCAGGGGGCGCGCAATGAGCAGTTCTTC.

The chain has TRBV28 and TRBJ2-7; D perhaps matches TRBD2 (6 bases). Trimming shortened V by 1 base and J by 2 bases, and 12 bases separated the two germline ends. Per germline, CDR1 MDHEN and CDR2 SYDVKM. The CDR3 spans 15 residues. CDR3 bases: TGTGCCAGCAGTTTATTGGGGGGTGGGCCCTACGAGCAGTACTTC. As protein: CASSLLGGGPYEQYF.

The CDR3 coding sequence is TGCGCCAGCAGCTTGCTCACAGGGGCTTATACCGGGGAGCTGTTTTTT. It yields the protein CASSLLTGAYTGELFF. The chain couples TRBV5-1 to TRBJ2-2; 7 nucleotides align to TRBD1. V trimming: 1 base; J trimming: 5 bases; junction bases outside the gene matches: 8. Germline CDR1 is SGHRS and CDR2 is YFSETQ. This CDR3 has 16 amino acids. Filled out from reference TRBV5-1 and TRBJ2-2, the complete variable domain reads KAGVTQTPRYLIKTRGQQVTLSCSPISGHRSVSWYQQTPGQGLQFLFEYFSETQRNKGNFPGRFSGRQFSNSRSEMNVSTLELGDSALYLCASSLLTGAYTGELFFGEGSRLTVL.

The gene calls are TRBV5-1 and TRBJ2-2; D gene ambiguous. This CDR3 comprises 15 residues. CDR1 and CDR2 from the germline V gene are SGHRS and YFSETQ. Deletions cut 3 bases from V and 6 bases from J, with 15 bases between. Here the CDR3 reads CASSSVVWPAGELFF. The CDR3 DNA follows: TGCGCCAGCAGCTCCGTGGTGTGGCCAGCCGGGGAGCTGTTTTTT.

This clone was seen only once. V and J are TRBV5-1 and TRBJ1-2, with D unresolved. The CDR3 sequence is 14 residues long. Germline V gene lookup returns CDR1 SGHRS and CDR2 YFSETQ. V was cut by 9 bases and J by 7 bases, with 22 bases left in between. The CDR3 loop reads CATGPDPLVGGYTF. CDR3 nucleotides: TGCGCCACCGGACCGGACCCCCTAGTTGGTGGCTACACCTTC.

This chain uses TRBV9 with TRBJ1-2; 10 nucleotides match TRBD1. Germline CDR1 SGDLS, CDR2 YYNGEE. The CDR3 has 15 amino acids. The junction had 7 bases not matched to a gene; V was cut back by 1 base and J by 7 bases. The CDR3 spells CASSVFDRGRGGYTF. The CDR3 DNA reads TGTGCCAGCAGCGTATTCGACAGGGGGCGCGGTGGCTACACCTTC.

The chain recombines TRBV5-6 with TRBJ2-2, with 7 bases matching TRBD1. V lost 0 bases and J lost 0; bases outside the gene matches: 2. The CDR3 extends over 16 amino acids. Germline V gene lookup returns CDR1 SGHDT and CDR2 YYEEEE. This CDR3 is CASSLVDRTNTGELFF. The CDR3 nucleotides read TGTGCCAGCAGCTTGGTGGACAGGACGAACACCGGGGAGCTGTTTTTT.

The chain combines TRBV18 with TRBJ1-2; possible D gene TRBD1, 5 bases. The germline gives CDR1 KGHSH, CDR2 LQKENI. The V end lost 3 bases, the J end lost 2 bases, and 10 bases lay between the germline ends. The CDR3 is made up of 14 amino acids. CDR3 amino acids: CASSPLDSNYGYTF. CDR3 sequence (DNA): TGTGCCAGCTCACCTCTAGACAGCAACTATGGCTACACCTTC. Full variable domain (outside the CDR3, taken from reference TRBV18 and TRBJ1-2): NAGVMQNPRHLVRRRGQEARLRCSPMKGHSHVYWYRQLPEEGLKFMVYLQKENIIDESGMPKERFSAEFPKEGPSILRIQQVVRGDSAAYFCASSPLDSNYGYTFGSGTRLTVV.

The rearrangement uses TRBV9 and TRBJ2-5; the D call may be TRBD1 or TRBD2 (5 bases each). Between the trimmed V and J ends, which lost 3 bases and 2 bases, there was a span of 11 bases. In germline, CDR1 is SGDLS, CDR2 YYNGEE. The CDR3 is made up of 14 amino acids. The CDR3 bases are TGTGCCAGCAGCGCGGGGCCCGGTCAAGAGACCCAGTACTTC. It is translated as CASSAGPGQETQYF.

The V and J genes are TRBV18 and TRBJ2-5; 8 bases are shared with TRBD2. The length of the CDR3 is 15 residues. The V gene's germline CDR1 is KGHSH and CDR2 LQKENI. With V trimmed by 6 bases and J by 5 bases, 11 bases remained unmatched. This chain's CDR3 is CASSQTSVNGETQYF. CDR3 bases: TGTGCCAGCTCGCAGACTAGCGTAAACGGGGAGACCCAGTACTTC.

The CDR3 spells CASSLWASGYYEQYF. CDR3 nucleotide sequence: TGTGCCAGCAGTTTATGGGCTTCCGGCTACTACGAGCAGTACTTC. This rearrangement joins TRBV27 to TRBJ2-7, with D unclear. The CDR3 runs 15 residues. The V end lost 1 base, the J end lost 3 bases, and 13 bases lay between the germline ends. CDR1 and CDR2 (germline): MNHEY, SMNVEV (reference sequence).